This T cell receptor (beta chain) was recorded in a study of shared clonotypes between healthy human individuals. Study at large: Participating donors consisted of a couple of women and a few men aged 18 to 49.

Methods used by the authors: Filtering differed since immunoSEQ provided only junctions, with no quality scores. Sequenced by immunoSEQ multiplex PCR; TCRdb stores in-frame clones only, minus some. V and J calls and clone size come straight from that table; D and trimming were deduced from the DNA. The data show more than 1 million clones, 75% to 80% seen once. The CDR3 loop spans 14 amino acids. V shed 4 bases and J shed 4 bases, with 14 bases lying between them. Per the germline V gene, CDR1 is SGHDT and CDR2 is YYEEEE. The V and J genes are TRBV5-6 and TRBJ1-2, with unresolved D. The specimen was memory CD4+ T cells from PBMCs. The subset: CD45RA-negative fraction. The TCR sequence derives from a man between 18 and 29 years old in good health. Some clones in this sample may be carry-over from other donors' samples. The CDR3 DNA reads TGTGCCAGCAGCGGATATACAGTACCCTATGGCTACACCTTC. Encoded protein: CASSGYTVPYGYTF.